A selection of T cell receptor beta chains follows, all from one sample in a study of blood T cell repertoires in COVID-19. Profiled with immunoSEQ multiplex PCR; TCRdb holds only in-frame clones, not every one. This repertoire shows about 350,000 clones, 80% to 90% found once; its top ten account for roughly 5.2%. Sequencing was carried out using PBMCs or T cells enriched from blood (not recorded which). These receptors were taken from a woman aged 30 to 39 who had recovered from COVID-19. Each CDR3 is given with its conserved first and last residue. D genes are given only for firm matches. Clone size, where shown, is once, few, many, or a class for clones that have expanded.

v_call	j_call	clone_size	d_call	cdr3_aa	cdr3_nt
TRBV4-3	TRBJ1-6	few	TRBD1	CASSQVGQRNSPLHF	TGCGCCAGCAGCCAAGTGGGACAGCGGAATTCACCCCTCCACTTT
TRBV27	TRBJ1-2	.	.	CASSLYRVGYGYTF	TGTGCCAGCAGTTTATACAGGGTTGGCTATGGCTACACCTTC
TRBV3-1/TRBV3-2	TRBJ2-1	.	TRBD2	CASSQERVAGGPDEQFF	TGTGCCAGCAGCCAAGAAAGGGTAGCGGGGGGGCCGGATGAGCAGTTCTTC
TRBV30	TRBJ1-3	.	TRBD1	CAWSVRGLSGNTIYF	TGTGCCTGGAGTGTAAGGGGGCTCTCTGGAAACACCATATATTTT
TRBV15	TRBJ2-3	.	TRBD2	CATSRGGPSDTQYF	TGTGCCACCAGCAGGGGAGGGCCGTCAGATACGCAGTATTTT
TRBV6-5	TRBJ1-1	.	.	CASSYGRNTEAFF	TGTGCCAGCAGTTACGGGCGGAACACTGAAGCTTTCTTT
TRBV6-2/TRBV6-3	TRBJ2-1	.	.	CASSYRRGKVSYNEQFF	TGTGCCAGCAGTTACCGGCGCGGGAAGGTCTCCTACAATGAGCAGTTCTTC
TRBV19	TRBJ1-1	.	.	CASSGYTEAFF	TGTGCCAGTAGCGGTTACACTGAAGCTTTCTTT
TRBV6-5	TRBJ1-6	.	.	CASVGQGNSPLHF	TGTGCCAGCGTAGGGCAGGGGAATTCACCCCTCCACTTT
TRBV6-5	TRBJ1-5	.	TRBD1	CASTLKGQGYQPQHF	TGTGCCAGCACCCTGAAGGGACAGGGGTATCAGCCCCAGCATTTT
TRBV19	TRBJ1-2	.	.	CASSPPLDGYGYTF	TGTGCCAGTAGCCCACCACTAGACGGGTATGGCTACACCTTC
TRBV10-1	TRBJ2-3	.	.	CASKGGGTDTQYF	TGCGCCAGCAAGGGGGGGGGCACAGATACGCAGTATTTT
TRBV5-1	TRBJ1-5	.	.	CATPRGARQPQHF	TGCGCCACTCCTCGGGGGGCGAGACAGCCCCAGCATTTT
TRBV3-1/TRBV3-2	TRBJ1-5	.	TRBD1	CASSDRVMTQPQHF	TGTGCCAGCAGCGACAGGGTAATGACTCAGCCCCAGCATTTT
TRBV18	TRBJ1-2	.	.	CASSPNREANYGYTF	TGTGCCAGCTCCCCCAACAGGGAAGCTAACTATGGCTACACCTTC
TRBV15	TRBJ1-1	.	TRBD1	CATSRAPTGENTEAFF	TGTGCCACCAGCAGAGCCCCCACAGGGGAGAACACTGAAGCTTTCTTT
TRBV11-1	TRBJ2-3	.	TRBD1	CASSLPRGDTQYF	TGTGCCAGCAGCTTACCCAGGGGGGATACGCAGTATTTT
TRBV5-8	TRBJ1-6	.	TRBD1	CASSLQGVNSPLHF	TGTGCCAGCAGCTTACAGGGGGTAAATTCACCCCTCCACTTT
TRBV4-1	TRBJ2-3	once	TRBD1	CASSQAPGQGTDTQYF	TGCGCCAGCAGCCAAGCCCCAGGACAGGGTACAGATACGCAGTATTTT
TRBV30	TRBJ2-7	.	TRBD1	CAWSVDRGGEQYF	TGTGCCTGGAGTGTCGACAGGGGAGGCGAGCAGTACTTC